A selection of T cell receptor beta chains follows, all from one sample in a study of T cells in localized non-small cell lung cancer. Measured with immunoSEQ multiplex PCR; TCRdb has only the in-frame clones, and not every one. The table has around 50,000 clones, 86% seen once. The sequencing here drew on peripheral blood, taken before any cancer treatment. The source of these receptors is a woman aged 35 to 69 with stage I lung adenocarcinoma. The CDR3 runs from the conserved cysteine through the conserved F or W. A D gene is named only where the DNA matches it firmly. Clone size appears in some rows only: once, few, many, or a class for an expanded clone.

j_call v_call d_call clone_size cdr3_nt cdr3_aa
TRBJ1-2 TRBV19 TRBD1 . TGTGCCAGTACCTTGACAGGGGGCGCATATGGCTACACCTTC CASTLTGGAYGYTF
TRBJ1-4 TRBV7-2 TRBD1 . TGTGCCAGCAGCTTAGTAGGGACAGGGAATGAAAAACTGTTTTTT CASSLVGTGNEKLFF
TRBJ2-3 TRBV5-1 . . TGCGCCAGCAAGACCGGGGGCCGTAGCACAGATACGCAGTATTTT CASKTGGRSTDTQYF
TRBJ1-6 TRBV7-2 TRBD1 once TGTGCCAGCAGCGGCCCAGACAGGGCTTATAATTCACCCCTCCACTTT CASSGPDRAYNSPLHF
TRBJ1-6 TRBV7-8 TRBD1 . TGTGCCAGCATGCTAGACAGGGGTTATTCACCCCTCCACTTT CASMLDRGYSPLHF
TRBJ2-1 TRBV6-5 . . TGTGCCAGCAGTTACCGCAACTACAATGAGCAGTTCTTC CASSYRNYNEQFF
TRBJ2-3 TRBV6-1 TRBD2 . TGTGCCAGCAGTGAAAACCCGCCGGCCGGGGGGACAGATACGCAGTATTTT CASSENPPAGGTDTQYF
TRBJ1-3 TRBV5-1 . . TGCGCCAGCAGCCCGCTCGAAAGCAGAAGCTCTGGAAACACCATATATTTT CASSPLESRSSGNTIYF
TRBJ2-1 TRBV30 . . TGTGCCTGGAGTGTGGGGAGCTCCTACAATGAGCAGTTCTTC CAWSVGSSYNEQFF
TRBJ1-2 TRBV2 . . TGTGCCAGCAGTAAGGGTTACTATGGCTACACCTTC CASSKGYYGYTF
TRBJ2-7 TRBV28 . medium-sized TGTGCCAGCGGGTTCTCGAGCTCCTACGAGCAGTACTTC CASGFSSSYEQYF
TRBJ1-3 TRBV5-4 . once TGTGCCAGCAGCTTGGCCGGGGCAGGTGGAAACACCATATATTTT CASSLAGAGGNTIYF
TRBJ2-3 TRBV15 TRBD2 . TGTGCCACCAGCAGAGTGACTAGCGTGAATACGCAGTATTTT CATSRVTSVNTQYF
TRBJ2-1 TRBV19 TRBD2 . TGTGCCAGTAGTAAACTGACTAGCGGGGGGGCATATGAGCAGTTCTTC CASSKLTSGGAYEQFF
TRBJ1-1 TRBV19 . . TGTGCCAGTAGTATCTCCATCTCTGAAGCTTTCTTT CASSISISEAFF
TRBJ1-2 TRBV5-6 . . TGTGCCAGCAGCTTGGATCGGCCTTCGGTTGGCTACACCTTC CASSLDRPSVGYTF
TRBJ1-5 TRBV27 . once TGTGCCAGCAGTTTAAGGAATAGCAATCAGCCCCAGCATTTT CASSLRNSNQPQHF
TRBJ1-2 TRBV6-6 TRBD1 . TGTGCCAGCAGTTACGATCAGGGGGCGATAGATGGTGGCTACACCTTC CASSYDQGAIDGGYTF
TRBJ1-1 TRBV15 . once TGTGCCACCAGCAGAGATAAGGGACCGAACACTGAAGCTTTCTTT CATSRDKGPNTEAFF
TRBJ2-3 TRBV7-8 . . TGTGCCAGCAGCTCCTTGCCGGGGGCCACAGATACGCAGTATTTT CASSSLPGATDTQYF
TRBJ2-7 TRBV10-2 TRBD2 . TGCGCCAGCAGTCAAGCGGGAAGGGGTTCCTACGAGCAGTACTTC CASSQAGRGSYEQYF
TRBJ1-2 TRBV19 . . TGTGCCAGTAGTGGGCCGGAGAAGAGGGGCTACACCTTC CASSGPEKRGYTF
TRBJ2-7 TRBV4-3 TRBD1 . TGCGCCAGCAGCCAAAAATGGGACAGGGAATACGAGCAGTACTTC CASSQKWDREYEQYF
TRBJ1-2 TRBV19 . . TGTGCCAGTCGGCGCAGGGACGGCTACACCTTC CASRRRDGYTF
TRBJ1-5 TRBV5-1 . few TGCGCCAGCAGCTTGGCCTGGGGACAGCCCCAGCATTTT CASSLAWGQPQHF
TRBJ1-3 TRBV5-1 . . TGCGCCAGCAGCTTTAGTAAGCTGAGCTCTGGAAACACCATATATTTT CASSFSKLSSGNTIYF
TRBJ1-3 TRBV5-6 . . TGTGCCAGCAGCTGGGGTGGAAGGTTAGGAAACACCATATATTTT CASSWGGRLGNTIYF
TRBJ2-7 TRBV5-1 TRBD2 few TGCGCCAGCAGCTCCGGGACTAATGAGAGAAGGCAGTACTTC CASSSGTNERRQYF
TRBJ1-1 TRBV6-6 . . TGTGCCAGCAGTCCCGGCTCGGGAGCCCCGTTGGAGGCTTTCTTT CASSPGSGAPLEAFF
TRBJ1-5 TRBV6-5 TRBD1 . TGTGCCAGCAGGACAGGGAATAGCAATCAGCCCCAGCATTTT CASRTGNSNQPQHF
TRBJ2-2 TRBV13 TRBD1 . TGTGCCAGCAGCTTAGGCGGGACAGGGCTCACCGGGGAGCTGTTTTTT CASSLGGTGLTGELFF
TRBJ1-5 TRBV7-9 . . TGTGCCAGCGGAGCAGGCAGTAGCAATCAGCCCCAGCATTTT CASGAGSSNQPQHF
TRBJ2-4 TRBV30 . . TGTGCCTGGAGTGGACACCCCTCGGGGAACATTCAGTACTTC CAWSGHPSGNIQYF
TRBJ2-5 TRBV6-5 TRBD2 . TGTGCCAGCAGTCAGGGGCGGGGGGGAGTAGAGACCCAGTACTTC CASSQGRGGVETQYF
TRBJ2-7 TRBV7-2 . . TGTGCCAGCAGCTTAGCCCACAGCTACGAGCAGTACTTC CASSLAHSYEQYF
TRBJ1-1 TRBV18 . . TGTGCCAGCTCACCGAAAGGGGGAACGAGCACTGAAGCTTTCTTT CASSPKGGTSTEAFF
TRBJ1-1 TRBV2 TRBD1 . TGTGCCAGCAGAGAAACAGGGGCGGGGACTGAAGCTTTCTTT CASRETGAGTEAFF
TRBJ1-1 TRBV5-4 . . TGTGCCAGCAGCTTGGGCATGGGGCTCTCTGAAGCTTTCTTT CASSLGMGLSEAFF
TRBJ2-7 TRBV6-5 . once TGTGCCAGCACTTCAGGGTCCGACGAACAGTACTTC CASTSGSDEQYF
TRBJ1-1 TRBV4-3 . . TGCGCCAGCAGCGTACGAGGCTCCCGGAACACTGAAGCTTTCTTT CASSVRGSRNTEAFF
TRBJ2-2 TRBV11-2 . . TGTGCCAGCAGCCCTGGGGGGTGGCAAACGAACACCGGGGAGCTGTTTTTT CASSPGGWQTNTGELFF
TRBJ2-7 TRBV7-2 . . TGTGCCAGCAGCTTAGCGTGGGACACCAAGACCTACGAGCAGTACTTC CASSLAWDTKTYEQYF
TRBJ2-5 TRBV10-3 . once TGTGCCATCAGTGACCCTGGACGCAAGCAAGAGACCCAGTACTTC CAISDPGRKQETQYF
TRBJ1-1 TRBV5-1 TRBD1 . TGCGCCAGCACGCTGGGGACAGGGGGCACTGAAGCTTTCTTT CASTLGTGGTEAFF
TRBJ1-1 TRBV5-1 . . TGCGCCAGCAGCTTGTCGAGCTTCGGTGAAGCTTTCTTT CASSLSSFGEAFF
TRBJ2-1 TRBV4-1 . once TGCGCCAGCAGCCACCGACAGGGGAGGGATGAGCAGTTCTTC CASSHRQGRDEQFF
TRBJ2-2 TRBV5-1 . . TGCGCCAGCAGCTTGCGAGGGGAGGTCGGGGAGCTGTTTTTT CASSLRGEVGELFF
TRBJ2-3 TRBV7-2 . . TGTGCCAGCAGCTTAGATGCGGGGACAGATACGCAGTATTTT CASSLDAGTDTQYF
TRBJ1-1 TRBV7-6 TRBD1 . TGTGCCAGCAGCTTACAGGGGGGAAACACTGAAGCTTTCTTT CASSLQGGNTEAFF
TRBJ2-3 TRBV4-3 . . TGCGCCAGCAGCCAGGAACAGCGCGGCACAGATACGCAGTATTTT CASSQEQRGTDTQYF
TRBJ1-1 TRBV9 . few TGTGCCAGCAGCTCCTCCCCGAGCACTGAAGCTTTCTTT CASSSSPSTEAFF
TRBJ2-3 TRBV9 . . TGTGCCAGCAGCCCCCTCGACGGGGATACGCAGTATTTT CASSPLDGDTQYF
TRBJ2-7 TRBV28 . . TGTGCCAGCAGTTTCTCTTACAGCGAGCAGTACTTC CASSFSYSEQYF
TRBJ2-1 TRBV9 . . TGTGCCAGCAGCGTAAACCCGGGACTGTTCGATGAGCAGTTCTTC CASSVNPGLFDEQFF
TRBJ2-4 TRBV29-1 . few TGCAGCGTTGAACCGGACAGAGGGGACATTCAGTACTTC CSVEPDRGDIQYF
TRBJ2-2 TRBV6-6 . . TGTGCCAGCAGAACCGGGACTGCGAACACCGGGGAGCTGTTTTTT CASRTGTANTGELFF
TRBJ2-3 TRBV7-3 TRBD1 . TGTGCCAGCAGCTACTCAGGGGGCGCAGATACGCAGTATTTT CASSYSGGADTQYF
TRBJ2-3 TRBV7-3 . . TGTGCCAGCAGCTCCCTGGGAGGTGGTGGGGCAGATACGCAGTATTTT CASSSLGGGGADTQYF
TRBJ1-5 TRBV28 . once TGTGCCAGCAGGAATTCCCGACAGTTTAGCAATCAGCCCCAGCATTTT CASRNSRQFSNQPQHF
TRBJ2-1 TRBV6-4 TRBD1 . TGTGCCAGCAGTGACTCGAGTCAGGGGGCGTACAATGAGCAGTTCTTC CASSDSSQGAYNEQFF